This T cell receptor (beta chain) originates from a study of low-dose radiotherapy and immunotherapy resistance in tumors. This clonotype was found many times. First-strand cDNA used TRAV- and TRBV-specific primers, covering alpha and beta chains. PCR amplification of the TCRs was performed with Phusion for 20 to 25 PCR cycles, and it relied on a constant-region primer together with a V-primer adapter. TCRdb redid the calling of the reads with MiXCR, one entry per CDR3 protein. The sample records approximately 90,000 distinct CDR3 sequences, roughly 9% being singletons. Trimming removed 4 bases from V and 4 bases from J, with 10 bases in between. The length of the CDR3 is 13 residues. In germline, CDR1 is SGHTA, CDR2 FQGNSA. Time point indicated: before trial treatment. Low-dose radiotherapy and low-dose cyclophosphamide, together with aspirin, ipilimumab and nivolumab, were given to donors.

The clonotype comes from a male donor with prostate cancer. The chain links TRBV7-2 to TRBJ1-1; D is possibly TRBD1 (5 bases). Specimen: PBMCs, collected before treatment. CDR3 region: CASSSWGGTEAFF. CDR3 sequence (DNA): TGTGCCAGCAGCTCATGGGGGGGCACTGAAGCTTTCTTT.